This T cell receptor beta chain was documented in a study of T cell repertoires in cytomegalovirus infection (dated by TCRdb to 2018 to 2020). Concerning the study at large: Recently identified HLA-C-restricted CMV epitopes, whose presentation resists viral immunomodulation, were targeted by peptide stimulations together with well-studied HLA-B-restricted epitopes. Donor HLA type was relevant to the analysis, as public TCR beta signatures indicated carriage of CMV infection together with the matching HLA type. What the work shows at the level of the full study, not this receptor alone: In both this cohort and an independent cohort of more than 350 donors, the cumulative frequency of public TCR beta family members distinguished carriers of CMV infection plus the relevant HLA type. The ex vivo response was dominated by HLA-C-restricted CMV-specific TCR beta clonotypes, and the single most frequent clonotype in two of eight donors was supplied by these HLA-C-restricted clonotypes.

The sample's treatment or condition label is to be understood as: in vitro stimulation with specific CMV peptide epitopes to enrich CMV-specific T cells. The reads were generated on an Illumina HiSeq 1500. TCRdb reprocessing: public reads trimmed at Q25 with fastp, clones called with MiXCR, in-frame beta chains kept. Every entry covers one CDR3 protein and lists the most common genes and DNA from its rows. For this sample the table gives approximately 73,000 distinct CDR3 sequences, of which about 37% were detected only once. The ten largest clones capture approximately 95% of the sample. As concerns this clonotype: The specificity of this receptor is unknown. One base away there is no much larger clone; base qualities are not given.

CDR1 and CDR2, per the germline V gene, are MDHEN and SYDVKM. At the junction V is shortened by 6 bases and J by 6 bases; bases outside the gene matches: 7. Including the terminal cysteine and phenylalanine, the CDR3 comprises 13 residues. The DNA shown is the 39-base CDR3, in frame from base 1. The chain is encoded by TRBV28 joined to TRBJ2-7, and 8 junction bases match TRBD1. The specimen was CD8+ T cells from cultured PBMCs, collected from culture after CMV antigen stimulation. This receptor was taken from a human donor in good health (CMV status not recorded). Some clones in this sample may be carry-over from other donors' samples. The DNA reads TGTGCCAGCAGCCCCCAGGGGGCTGGCGAGCAGTACTTC. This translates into CASSPQGAGEQYF.